The text below deals with one TCR beta chain. Its target is unknown. These data are taken from a study of T cell repertoires in cytomegalovirus infection. This CDR3 spans 14 amino acids. CDR1 is MNHEY, CDR2 SVGEGT, per germline. The V end was cut by 8 bases, the J end by 2 bases, with 13 bases between. One entry per CDR3 protein, called by TCRdb with MiXCR from the reads. Of about a million distinct CDR3 sequences detected, approximately 33% appear once; the ten largest clones hold 13%. The TCR sequence derives from a human donor in good health (CMV status not recorded). Some clones in this sample may be carry-over from other donors' samples. This chain links TRBV6-2 or TRBV6-3 with TRBJ2-1; D ambiguous. This sample comprised cultured CD8+ T cells from PBMCs, obtained from culture after CMV antigen stimulation. The CDR3 is CASVTRQAYNEQFF. Written as DNA, the CDR3 is TGTGCCAGCGTCACCCGCCAGGCCTACAATGAGCAGTTCTTC.